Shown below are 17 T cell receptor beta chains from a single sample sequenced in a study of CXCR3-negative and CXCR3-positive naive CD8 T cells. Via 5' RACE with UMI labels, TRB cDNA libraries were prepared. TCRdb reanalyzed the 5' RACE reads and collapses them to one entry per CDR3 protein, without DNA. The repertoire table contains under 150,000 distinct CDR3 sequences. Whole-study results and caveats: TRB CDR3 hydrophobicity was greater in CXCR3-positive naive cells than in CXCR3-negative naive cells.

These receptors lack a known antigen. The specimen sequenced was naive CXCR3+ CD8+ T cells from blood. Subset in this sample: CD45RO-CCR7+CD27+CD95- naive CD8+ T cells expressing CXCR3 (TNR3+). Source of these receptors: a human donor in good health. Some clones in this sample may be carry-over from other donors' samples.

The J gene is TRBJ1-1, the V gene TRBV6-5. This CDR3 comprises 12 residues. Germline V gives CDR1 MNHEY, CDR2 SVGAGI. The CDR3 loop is CASRSDDTEAFF.

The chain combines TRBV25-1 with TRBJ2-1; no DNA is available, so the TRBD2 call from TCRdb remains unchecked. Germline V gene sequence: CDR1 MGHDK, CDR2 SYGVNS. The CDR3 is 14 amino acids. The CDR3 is CASSASGGNNEQFF.

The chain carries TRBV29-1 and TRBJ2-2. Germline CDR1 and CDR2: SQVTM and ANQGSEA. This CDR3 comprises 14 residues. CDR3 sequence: CSVGREMNTGELFF.

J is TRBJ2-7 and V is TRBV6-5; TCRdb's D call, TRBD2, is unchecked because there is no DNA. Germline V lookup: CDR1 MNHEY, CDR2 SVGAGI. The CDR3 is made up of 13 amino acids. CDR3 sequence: CASSYGPVEVQYF.

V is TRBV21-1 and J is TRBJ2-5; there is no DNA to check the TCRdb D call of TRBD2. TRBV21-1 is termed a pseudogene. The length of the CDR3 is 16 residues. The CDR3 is CTSSKARLAGGETQYF.

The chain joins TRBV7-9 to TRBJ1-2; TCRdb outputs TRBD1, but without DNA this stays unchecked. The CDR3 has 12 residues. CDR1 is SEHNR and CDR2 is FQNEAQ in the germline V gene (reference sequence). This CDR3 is CASSRGGLGYTF.

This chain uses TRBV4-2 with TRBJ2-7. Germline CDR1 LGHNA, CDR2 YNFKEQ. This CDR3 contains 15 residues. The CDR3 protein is CASSQGASDSYEQYF.

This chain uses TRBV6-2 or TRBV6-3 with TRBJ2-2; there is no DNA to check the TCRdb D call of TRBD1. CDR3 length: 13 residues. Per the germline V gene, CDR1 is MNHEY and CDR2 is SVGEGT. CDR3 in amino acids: CASSQGWNGELFF.

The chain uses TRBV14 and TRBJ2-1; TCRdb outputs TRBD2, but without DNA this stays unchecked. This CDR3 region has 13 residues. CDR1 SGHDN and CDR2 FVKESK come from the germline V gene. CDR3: CASSLTRSNEQFF.

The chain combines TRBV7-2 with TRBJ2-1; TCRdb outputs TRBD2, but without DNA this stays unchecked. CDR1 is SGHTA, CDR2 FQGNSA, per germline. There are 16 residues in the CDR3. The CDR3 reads CASSLDGTSGLHEQFF.

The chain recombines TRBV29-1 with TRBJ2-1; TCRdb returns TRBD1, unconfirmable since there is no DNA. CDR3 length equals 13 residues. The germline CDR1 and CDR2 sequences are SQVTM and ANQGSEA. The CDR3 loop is CSAGGTGYNEQFF.

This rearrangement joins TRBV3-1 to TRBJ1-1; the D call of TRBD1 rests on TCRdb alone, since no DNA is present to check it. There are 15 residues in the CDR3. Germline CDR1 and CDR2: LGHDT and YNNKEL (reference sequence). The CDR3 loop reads CASSYRDRGGTEAFF.

The CDR3 region is CASSQEYTGELFF. This rearrangement joins TRBV14 to TRBJ2-2. The CDR3 extends over 13 amino acids. The germline V gene has CDR1 SGHDN and CDR2 FVKESK.

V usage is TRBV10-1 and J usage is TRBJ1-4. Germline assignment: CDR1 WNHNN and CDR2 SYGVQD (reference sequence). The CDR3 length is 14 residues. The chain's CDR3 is CASSDDWDREKLFF.

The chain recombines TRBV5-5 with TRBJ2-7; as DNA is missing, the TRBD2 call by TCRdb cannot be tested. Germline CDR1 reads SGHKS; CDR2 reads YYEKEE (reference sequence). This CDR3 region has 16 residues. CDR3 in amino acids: CASSPRSGRGAYEQYF. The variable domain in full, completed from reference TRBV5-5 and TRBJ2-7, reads DAGVTQSPTHLIKTRGQQVTLRCSPISGHKSVSWYQQVLGQGPQFIFQYYEKEERGRGNFPDRFSARQFPNYSSELNVNALLLGDSALYLCASSPRSGRGAYEQYFGPGTRLTVT.

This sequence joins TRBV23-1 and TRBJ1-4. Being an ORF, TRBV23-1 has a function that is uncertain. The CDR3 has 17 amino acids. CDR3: CASSQSRWSQADEKLFF.

The CDR3 protein is CATSRDRGPAGELFF. The V and J genes are TRBV15 and TRBJ2-2; as DNA is missing, the TRBD1 call by TCRdb cannot be tested. Germline values: CDR1 LNHNV, CDR2 YYDKDF (reference sequence). CDR3 length: 15 residues.